This paragraph covers one TCR beta chain sequence. The antigen remains undetermined. This sample is drawn from a study of CD8 T cells in ankylosing spondylitis. Regarding the study as a whole: Seemingly distinctive of ankylosing spondylitis blood was a TCR beta motif formed by eight highly homologous variants. Disease-linked clones were CD8+ and relatively rare in peripheral blood. Disease-linked clones were reportedly significantly enriched in matched ankylosing spondylitis synovial fluid.

Scientists made TCR beta libraries using quantitative 5'-RACE with molecular barcodes. TCRdb recomputed calls from the 5' RACE reads with MiXCR, one row per CDR3 protein. The data show about 64,000 distinct CDR3 sequences, roughly 6.2% seen once. The CDR3 runs to 12 residues. V lost 5 bases and J 6 bases, leaving 11 bases between the germline ends. From germline, CDR1 is SEHNR and CDR2 FQNEAQ (reference sequence). Sequences were obtained from synovial fluid, either unsorted or a sorted T cell fraction (not recorded which). This clonotype was sampled from a male donor with ankylosing spondylitis. The chain has TRBV7-9 and TRBJ2-7; D not resolved. CDR3 sequence: CASSPLYLEQYF. DNA of the CDR3: TGTGCCAGCAGCCCCCTTTATCTCGAGCAGTACTTC.